Listed below are T cell receptor beta chains from one sample, sequenced in a study of blood T cell repertoires in COVID-19. Sequencing was performed with immunoSEQ multiplex PCR; in TCRdb, only in-frame clones are kept and a portion is missing. Among about 72,000 clones listed, roughly 90% were seen once. Sequencing used peripheral blood. These receptors were taken from a man aged 25 to 40 with acute or convalescent COVID-19. CDR3s include the opening cysteine and the closing phenylalanine or tryptophan.

j_call	cdr3_length	v_call	cdr3_aa
TRBJ2-3	15	TRBV4-2	CASSQDIVTGVEQYF
TRBJ2-1	15	TRBV27	CASSWGTGSSGEQFF
TRBJ1-1	14	TRBV5-1	CASSGSGSGTEAFF
TRBJ1-5	13	TRBV2	CASKGRSFQPQHF
TRBJ1-5	14	TRBV6-4	CASSDRGHNQPQHF
TRBJ1-4	13	TRBV9	CASSVASGEKLFF
TRBJ1-1	13	TRBV4-1	CASSQDRGREFFF
TRBJ2-3	14	TRBV29-1	CSVEVGQGADTQYF
TRBJ2-1	14	TRBV24-1	CATSGSGSYNEQFF
TRBJ2-7	14	TRBV3-1/TRBV3-2	CASSQGPGPWEQYF
TRBJ2-2	16	TRBV5-1	CASSLVSGVNTGELFF
TRBJ1-1	15	TRBV16	CASSPLAVMNTEAFF
TRBJ2-2	15	TRBV3-1/TRBV3-2	CASSQLAGVGGELFF
TRBJ2-2	17	TRBV11-3	CASSLRPLGTSTGELFF
TRBJ1-2	14	TRBV3-1/TRBV3-2	CASSPRGHNYGYTF
TRBJ2-4	17	TRBV9	CASSPGGWGIAKNIQYF